A selection of T cell receptor beta chains follows, all from one sample in a study of blood T cell repertoires in COVID-19. Assay: immunoSEQ multiplex PCR; the TCRdb copy retains only in-frame clones and omits some. The sample has 250,000 to 350,000 clones, around nine tenths seen once; the top ten hold roughly 10%. The sequencing input was peripheral blood. The source of these receptors is a woman aged 30 to 39 with COVID-19, enrolled during active disease. The CDR3 runs from the conserved cysteine through the conserved F or W. Fields, in order: CDR3 protein, V gene, clone size, J gene. Some rows have no size entry. The others give once, few or many, or a class for an expanded clone.

CDR3aa: CSAEDRGPYGYTF
v_gene: TRBV29-1
abundance: NA
j_gene: TRBJ1-2

CDR3aa: CASGGSYEQYF
v_gene: TRBV2
abundance: NA
j_gene: TRBJ2-7

CDR3aa: CASSRLAGGFYEQYF
v_gene: TRBV5-4
abundance: NA
j_gene: TRBJ2-7

CDR3aa: CASSPRQGHGYTF
v_gene: TRBV27
abundance: NA
j_gene: TRBJ1-2

CDR3aa: CASSFSSGDNEQFF
v_gene: TRBV11-3
abundance: NA
j_gene: TRBJ2-1

CDR3aa: CASSYSRSRTDTQYF
v_gene: TRBV6-6
abundance: NA
j_gene: TRBJ2-3

CDR3aa: CASSLGLGGRFTDEQYF
v_gene: TRBV5-8
abundance: NA
j_gene: TRBJ2-7

CDR3aa: CAISDSAAGGRDEQFF
v_gene: TRBV10-3
abundance: NA
j_gene: TRBJ2-1

CDR3aa: CASRTGSSNQPQHF
v_gene: TRBV28
abundance: NA
j_gene: TRBJ1-5

CDR3aa: CASRSYSSTDTQYF
v_gene: TRBV6-5
abundance: NA
j_gene: TRBJ2-3

CDR3aa: CASSYSRSAYEQYF
v_gene: TRBV6-5
abundance: NA
j_gene: TRBJ2-7

CDR3aa: CASSQGRNTEAFF
v_gene: TRBV6-6
abundance: NA
j_gene: TRBJ1-1

CDR3aa: CASSSWPGPNTEAFF
v_gene: TRBV28
abundance: NA
j_gene: TRBJ1-1

CDR3aa: CASSFSLAGVQVGTDTQYF
v_gene: TRBV28
abundance: NA
j_gene: TRBJ2-3

CDR3aa: CASTPIGGRGEPTNEKLFF
v_gene: TRBV19
abundance: NA
j_gene: TRBJ1-4

CDR3aa: CASHHTNRVETQYF
v_gene: TRBV19
abundance: NA
j_gene: TRBJ2-5

CDR3aa: CASSLRGLATHNEQFF
v_gene: TRBV27
abundance: NA
j_gene: TRBJ2-1

CDR3aa: CASSATSLGVGETQYF
v_gene: TRBV2
abundance: NA
j_gene: TRBJ2-5

CDR3aa: CAWNSGTYEQYF
v_gene: TRBV30
abundance: once
j_gene: TRBJ2-7

CDR3aa: CSASPAGAYEEQYF
v_gene: TRBV20-1
abundance: NA
j_gene: TRBJ2-7

CDR3aa: CASSEGGAGAGELFF
v_gene: TRBV6-1
abundance: NA
j_gene: TRBJ2-2

CDR3aa: CASPTLGQDNQPQHF
v_gene: TRBV6-5
abundance: NA
j_gene: TRBJ1-5

CDR3aa: CASSITSGRVYEQYF
v_gene: TRBV7-2
abundance: NA
j_gene: TRBJ2-7

CDR3aa: CASSSTPLAGYSNEQFF
v_gene: TRBV28
abundance: NA
j_gene: TRBJ2-1

CDR3aa: CARSIRTGKKYQPQHF
v_gene: TRBV5-3
abundance: NA
j_gene: TRBJ1-5

CDR3aa: CASSLGTEETQYF
v_gene: TRBV5-6
abundance: NA
j_gene: TRBJ2-5

CDR3aa: CASSQEGTPYEQYF
v_gene: TRBV4-1
abundance: NA
j_gene: TRBJ2-7

CDR3aa: CASSEGSGVFLYEQYF
v_gene: TRBV2
abundance: NA
j_gene: TRBJ2-7

CDR3aa: CASSNLGVTGGETQYF
v_gene: TRBV28
abundance: NA
j_gene: TRBJ2-5

CDR3aa: CASSPLAGGWDEQFF
v_gene: TRBV18
abundance: NA
j_gene: TRBJ2-1

CDR3aa: CASSLDRGYLYTQYF
v_gene: TRBV11-2
abundance: NA
j_gene: TRBJ2-3

CDR3aa: CASSSTQGQYEQYF
v_gene: TRBV2
abundance: few
j_gene: TRBJ2-7

CDR3aa: CASSITGDSTDTQYF
v_gene: TRBV19
abundance: NA
j_gene: TRBJ2-3

CDR3aa: CASSLAGTGSSYEQYF
v_gene: TRBV28
abundance: NA
j_gene: TRBJ2-7

CDR3aa: CAISPDRSGELFF
v_gene: TRBV10-3
abundance: NA
j_gene: TRBJ2-2

CDR3aa: CAWSVLENTGELFF
v_gene: TRBV30
abundance: NA
j_gene: TRBJ2-2

CDR3aa: CAIRGGTGQETQYF
v_gene: TRBV10-3
abundance: NA
j_gene: TRBJ2-5

CDR3aa: CASSILLSYEQYF
v_gene: TRBV19
abundance: NA
j_gene: TRBJ2-7

CDR3aa: CASSASGRWRSTDTQYF
v_gene: TRBV13
abundance: NA
j_gene: TRBJ2-3

CDR3aa: CASSLTGDGYTF
v_gene: TRBV7-9
abundance: NA
j_gene: TRBJ1-2

CDR3aa: CASSSSGMAYEQYF
v_gene: TRBV7-2
abundance: NA
j_gene: TRBJ2-7

CDR3aa: CASSSPQRGYEQYF
v_gene: TRBV11-1
abundance: NA
j_gene: TRBJ2-7